This T cell receptor beta chain was found in a study of blood T cell repertoires in COVID-19. The wider study: The United States, Italy and Spain were the sources of the acute and convalescent COVID-19 samples. In each case, the material was cDNA or gDNA derived from T cells, B-cell-depleted T cells, or PBMCs.

This table comes from immunoSEQ multiplex PCR, and its TCRdb copy is limited to in-frame clones, with some not included. The sample consists of some 250,000 clones, about 73% of them appearing once. V gave up 0 bases and J gave up 2 bases, with 10 bases separating them. The CDR3 length is 16 residues. The germline V gene has CDR1 KGHDR and CDR2 SFDVKD. Sample: peripheral blood. V is TRBV24-1 and J is TRBJ1-5, with D possibly matching TRBD1 (6 bases). This sequence originates from a woman over 75 with acute or convalescent COVID-19. In DNA form, the CDR3 reads TGTGCCACCAGTGATTTGGCCAGGGGAGGCAATCAGCCCCAGCATTTT. Translating it yields CATSDLARGGNQPQHF.